One sample yielded the 18 T cell receptor beta chains listed below, sequenced in a study of blood T cell repertoires in COVID-19. The method was immunoSEQ multiplex PCR; TCRdb's version includes in-frame clones alone and lacks a portion of them. Of approximately 280,000 clones in the sample, around 90% were seen once. Specimen: peripheral blood. These receptors were taken from a woman in her 30s with COVID-19, enrolled during active disease.

The chain couples TRBV7-3 to TRBJ2-1, with D possibly TRBD2 on 6 matching bases. Trimming pared 3 bases from V and 3 bases from J, leaving 12 bases between. The CDR3 is 15 amino acids. The germline V gene has CDR1 SGHTA and CDR2 FQGTGA. CDR3 region: CASSFSTEGYNEQFF. The CDR3 DNA reads as TGTGCCAGCAGCTTTTCGACGGAGGGCTACAATGAGCAGTTCTTC.

The chain recombines TRBV7-2 with TRBJ2-1; D gene ambiguous. The CDR3 contains 16 residues. Per germline, CDR1 SGHTA and CDR2 FQGNSA. Between the trimmed V and J ends, which lost 5 bases and 0 bases, there was a span of 14 bases. The CDR3 protein is CASSPLDFSSYNEQFF. In DNA form, the CDR3 reads TGTGCCAGCAGCCCGCTAGACTTTAGCTCCTACAATGAGCAGTTCTTC.

This clone has a single count. The chain has TRBV7-9 and TRBJ2-1; 14 bases agree with TRBD2. The V and J ends lost 6 bases and 9 bases, in that order; junction bases with no gene match: 7. The CDR3 runs 15 residues. In germline, CDR1 is SEHNR, CDR2 FQNEAQ (reference sequence). The CDR3 sequence: CASRSGLAGVSEQFF. The CDR3 nucleotides read TGTGCCAGCAGGTCGGGACTAGCGGGAGTTAGTGAGCAGTTCTTC.

The chain combines TRBV19 with TRBJ2-3, with 11 nucleotides matching TRBD2. Germline trimming cut 5 bases from V and 2 bases from J; bases unmatched to any gene: 3. Germline V CDR1 and CDR2: LNHDA, SQIVND (reference sequence). The CDR3 is made up of 15 amino acids. In DNA form, the CDR3 reads TGTGCCAGTAGTGCGACTAGCGGGGTCACAGATACGCAGTATTTT. This translates into CASSATSGVTDTQYF.

The gene calls are TRBV7-9 and TRBJ2-7; 7 bases fit TRBD1. V lost 1 base to trimming and J lost 2 bases; unmatched junction nucleotides: 11. The CDR3 consists of 17 residues. Germline CDR1 reads SEHNR; CDR2 reads FQNEAQ (reference sequence). The chain's CDR3 is CASSLGTIRDSAYEQYF. The CDR3 nucleotides read TGTGCCAGCAGCTTAGGAACTATCCGGGACAGTGCCTACGAGCAGTACTTC.

V gene TRBV5-1 combines with J gene TRBJ2-3, with D unclear. CDR1 and CDR2 (germline): SGHRS, YFSETQ. The length of the CDR3 is 14 residues. Trimming took off 0 bases at V and 1 base at J, with 6 bases between the two ends. In nucleotides, the CDR3 is TGCGCCAGCAGCTTGGAACCAGGCACAGATACGCAGTATTTT. Amino acid sequence: CASSLEPGTDTQYF.

The CDR3: CASSSTRTGSAYEQYF. CDR3 bases: TGTGCCAGCAGCTCCACCAGGACAGGGTCCGCCTACGAGCAGTACTTC. This sequence joins TRBV7-9 and TRBJ2-7, with TRBD1 identical over 8 bases. Per germline, CDR1 SEHNR and CDR2 FQNEAQ (reference sequence). The CDR3 totals 16 residues. Trimming at V came to 4 bases and at J to 2 bases, leaving 10 bases not matched to a gene.

This clone was observed once. The J gene is TRBJ2-1, the V gene TRBV30; D is unclear. Germline CDR1 GTSNPN, CDR2 SVGIG (reference sequence). This CDR3 comprises 13 residues. V dropped 4 bases and J dropped 7 bases, with 14 bases sitting between them. The CDR3 region has the DNA TGTGCCTGGACCCGGCGGCTAGAGAATGAGCAGTTCTTC. Its translation is CAWTRRLENEQFF. The variable domain in full, with the rest retrieved from reference TRBV30 and TRBJ2-1, is SQTIHQWPATLVQPVGSPLSLECTVEGTSNPNLYWYRQAAGRGLQLLFYSVGIGQISSEVPQNLSASRPQDRQFILSSKKLLLSDSGFYLCAWTRRLENEQFFGPGTRLTVL.

This clone has only one observation. V is TRBV5-1 and J is TRBJ1-1, with 12 bases fitting TRBD1. Germline V lookup: CDR1 SGHRS, CDR2 YFSETQ. CDR3 length: 16 amino acids. V lost 2 bases and J lost 10; bases outside the gene matches: 12. The CDR3 here is CASSLAPGQGARVAFF. The CDR3 bases are TGCGCCAGCAGCTTAGCTCCGGGACAGGGGGCAAGAGTAGCTTTCTTT.

This sequence joins TRBV30 and TRBJ1-5; TRBD1 aligns across 7 bases. This CDR3 contains 14 residues. Germline CDR1 GTSNPN, CDR2 SVGIG (reference sequence). V dropped 3 bases and J dropped 7; count of bases not matched to a gene: 9. The DNA of the CDR3 is TGTGCCTGGAGCGCTGGGAGAGGGGGCCAGCCCCAGCATTTT. This codes for CAWSAGRGGQPQHF.

The chain joins TRBV5-1 to TRBJ2-3; D not resolved. CDR1 is SGHRS, CDR2 YFSETQ, per germline. Trimming shortened V by 5 bases and J by 0 bases, and 10 bases separated the two germline ends. The CDR3 has 14 amino acids. CDR3 bases: TGCGCCAGCAGGACTGTTGGGAGCACAGATACGCAGTATTTT. Amino acid sequence: CASRTVGSTDTQYF.

The CDR3 spells CASRRGAGADTQYF. CDR3 nucleotide sequence: TGTGCCAGCAGGCGGGGGGCCGGAGCGGATACGCAGTATTTT. This rearrangement joins TRBV5-6 to TRBJ2-3, with 8 bases lining up with TRBD2. Per germline, CDR1 SGHDT and CDR2 YYEEEE. CDR3 size: 14 residues. V lost 5 bases and J lost 6; bases outside the gene matches: 8.

The chain uses TRBV5-1 and TRBJ2-2; TRBD2 agrees at 9 bases. The germline CDR1 and CDR2 sequences are SGHRS and YFSETQ. The CDR3 is 14 amino acids. J was trimmed by 6 bases and V by 7 bases; bases with no gene match: 7. CDR3 nucleotide sequence: TGCGCCAGCGGTAGAGTAGCGGGAGCCGGGGAGCTGTTTTTT. This encodes CASGRVAGAGELFF.

This chain uses TRBV6-2 or TRBV6-3 with TRBJ2-1, with 13 bases identical to TRBD2. This CDR3 is built from 16 residues. V dropped 5 bases and J dropped 4; count of bases not matched to a gene: 5. CDR1 is MNHEY and CDR2 is SVGEGT in the germline V gene. The DNA for the CDR3 is TGTGCCAGCAGTACGGGACTAGCGGGAATATACAATGAGCAGTTCTTC. It yields the protein CASSTGLAGIYNEQFF.

This chain links TRBV4-1 with TRBJ2-5; the D gene is possibly TRBD1 (6 bases). The CDR3 loop spans 15 amino acids. The V end was cut by 0 bases, the J end by 5 bases, with 13 bases between. Germline assignment: CDR1 MGHRA and CDR2 YSYEKL. This CDR3 is CASSQDEGVGETQYF. The CDR3 DNA reads as TGCGCCAGCAGCCAAGATGAGGGGGTGGGTGAGACCCAGTACTTC.

The V gene is TRBV28, the J gene TRBJ1-6; the D gene is possibly TRBD1 (6 bases). Trimming left V 6 bases short and J 6 bases short, with 12 bases between. Per the germline V gene, CDR1 is MDHEN and CDR2 is SYDVKM. CDR3 length equals 14 residues. DNA of the CDR3: TGTGCCAGCAGCGGGGGAGGGGGTAATTCACCCCTCCACTTT. Its translation is CASSGGGGNSPLHF. Complete variable domain (other parts from reference TRBV28 and TRBJ1-6): DVKVTQSSRYLVKRTGEKVFLECVQDMDHENMFWYRQDPGLGLRLIYFSYDVKMKEKGDIPEGYSVSREKKERFSLILESASTNQTSMYLCASSGGGGNSPLHFGNGTRLTVT.

This chain links TRBV4-1 with TRBJ2-3, with TRBD2 identical over 12 bases. Germline CDR1 reads MGHRA; CDR2 reads YSYEKL. J was trimmed by 5 bases and V by 5 bases; bases with no gene match: 11. CDR3 length equals 17 residues. CDR3 residues: CASSIRLAGVSGDTQYF. The CDR3 DNA follows: TGCGCCAGCAGCATCAGACTAGCGGGAGTTTCTGGAGATACGCAGTATTTT.

The chain employs TRBV19 and TRBJ1-2, with no clear D. V lost 9 bases and J 0 bases, leaving 8 bases between the germline ends. The CDR3 extends over 12 amino acids. Germline CDR1 reads LNHDA; CDR2 reads SQIVND (reference sequence). CDR3 DNA sequence: TGTGCCAGCAGAGGGACTAACTATGGCTACACCTTC. This encodes CASRGTNYGYTF.